This TCR beta chain is from a study of shared clonotypes between healthy human individuals. Study information: CD4 naive and CD4 memory each took three plates per donor, while CD8 naive took two and CD8 memory one.

The V end was cut by 5 bases, the J end by 3 bases, with 9 bases between. Germline CDR1 is MNHEY and CDR2 is SMNVEV (reference sequence). The CDR3 consists of 13 residues. Points on this clone: Antigen: not known.

Generated by immunoSEQ multiplex PCR, the TCRdb table keeps only in-frame clones and is missing some. The data contain about 2 million clones, less than 95% of them singletons. Naivety among CD8 cells was defined by CD45RO negativity and positive CCR7 selection, thereby excluding terminally differentiated effector memory CD45RA+ cells. General study results and limits: Generation of non-shared clonotypes was less probable than generation of clonotypes shared by all four donors.

This clonotype was obtained from a man aged 18 to 35 in good health. V usage is TRBV27 and J usage is TRBJ2-3; D is undetermined. Sequencing was carried out using naive CD8+ T cells sorted from blood. CDR3 sequence reads: CASSNFATDTQYF. The CDR3 nucleotides read TGTGCCAGCAGTAATTTTGCTACAGATACGCAGTATTTT.